This T cell receptor (beta chain) came from a study of Ad26.COV2.S vaccination and SARS-CoV-2 variants. The table came from immunoSEQ multiplex PCR; TCRdb's copy has only in-frame clones and leaves some out. The data contain 40,000 to 55,000 clones, around 83% of them singletons. Germline loops: CDR1 MNHNS, CDR2 SASEGT. The V gene end was trimmed by 4 bases and the J gene end by 5 bases; junction bases not matched to a gene: 7. The CDR3 sequence is 17 residues long. Sequenced here: peripheral blood, sampled after recovery from COVID-19. This sequence was found in a human donor who had recovered from COVID-19. J is TRBJ2-2 and V is TRBV6-1; 13 positions match TRBD2. CDR3 in amino acids: CASSGLAGGPRTGELFF. Written as DNA, the CDR3 is TGTGCCAGCAGTGGACTAGCGGGGGGTCCGAGGACCGGGGAGCTGTTTTTT.